Following are 26 T cell receptor beta chains from one sample sequenced in a study of CD8 T cells in ankylosing spondylitis. A single record per CDR3 protein comes from TCRdb applying MiXCR to the 5' RACE reads. The sample lists 150,000 to 200,000 distinct CDR3 sequences; roughly 31% were seen once. Specimen: synovial fluid, either unsorted or a sorted T cell fraction (not recorded which). The receptor set was obtained from a male donor with ankylosing spondylitis.

This clonotype was seen a few times. The chain links TRBV6-1 to TRBJ1-1; D possibly corresponds to TRBD1 (6 bases). With 4 bases removed from V and 5 bases from J, the gap between germline ends came to 11 bases. This CDR3 region has 13 residues. Germline V CDR1 and CDR2: MNHNS, SASEGT. This CDR3 reads CASSAQGWTEAFF. The CDR3, as DNA: TGTGCCAGCAGTGCCCAGGGGTGGACTGAAGCTTTCTTT.

This clonotype came up many times. The CDR3 spells CASSGQGHTEAFF. The CDR3 DNA reads TGCGCCAGCAGCGGACAGGGGCACACTGAAGCTTTCTTT. V usage is TRBV4-3 and J usage is TRBJ1-1, with 9 bases that match TRBD1. V gave up 5 bases and J gave up 3 bases; unmatched junction bases: 1. The CDR3 covers 13 residues. The germline gives CDR1 LGHNA, CDR2 YSLEER.

The genes are TRBV5-1 and TRBJ2-1; TRBD2 aligns across 13 bases. V lost 3 bases, J lost 10 bases, and 19 bases stayed unmatched. CDR1 and CDR2 (germline): SGHRS, YFSETQ. This CDR3 has 19 residues. The CDR3: CASSSGLAGVWRSSGEQFF. The CDR3 nucleotides are TGCGCCAGCAGCTCTGGACTAGCGGGAGTATGGCGTTCATCCGGGGAGCAGTTCTTC. Variable domain in full (rest from reference TRBV5-1 and TRBJ2-1): KAGVTQTPRYLIKTRGQQVTLSCSPISGHRSVSWYQQTPGQGLQFLFEYFSETQRNKGNFPGRFSGRQFSNSRSEMNVSTLELGDSALYLCASSSGLAGVWRSSGEQFFGPGTRLTVL.

This clonotype was detected a few times. This rearrangement joins TRBV4-2 to TRBJ2-7; perhaps TRBD2 as D (5 bases). CDR1 is LGHNA, CDR2 YNFKEQ, per germline. Trimming shortened V by 2 bases and J by 3 bases, and 20 bases separated the two germline ends. The CDR3 has 17 residues. In DNA form, the CDR3 reads TGTGCCAGCAGCCAATACCCACCCGGAGGTGGGCTCTACGAGCAGTACTTC. This codes for CASSQYPPGGGLYEQYF.

The chain recombines TRBV18 with TRBJ1-3; D unclear. The V end was cut by 5 bases, the J end by 3 bases, with 17 bases between. This CDR3 region has 16 residues. Germline V CDR1 and CDR2: KGHSH, LQKENI. The CDR3 nucleotides read TGTGCCAGCTCAATTAGACCGCAAGAGAGTGGAAACACCATATATTTT. Amino acids: CASSIRPQESGNTIYF. Supplemented by reference TRBV18 and TRBJ1-3, the full variable domain reads NAGVMQNPRHLVRRRGQEARLRCSPMKGHSHVYWYRQLPEEGLKFMVYLQKENIIDESGMPKERFSAEFPKEGPSILRIQQVVRGDSAAYFCASSIRPQESGNTIYFGEGSWLTVV.

J is TRBJ1-1 and V is TRBV6-5; D is unclear. V was shortened by 0 bases and J by 1 base, with 6 bases between the two germline ends. The CDR3 contains 14 residues. Germline V gene data show CDR1 as MNHEY and CDR2 as SVGAGI. The CDR3 DNA sequence: TGTGCCAGCAGTTACTCGACCGGGAACACTGAAGCTTTCTTT. Translated: CASSYSTGNTEAFF.

The CDR3 here is CASTFPGNEQFF. The DNA for the CDR3 is TGTGCCAGCACTTTCCCAGGAAATGAGCAGTTCTTC. V usage is TRBV6-6 and J usage is TRBJ2-1; D gene uncertain. Deletions cut 7 bases from V and 7 bases from J, with 11 bases between. CDR3 length equals 12 residues. Per the germline V gene, CDR1 is MNHNY and CDR2 is SVGAGI (reference sequence).

This clonotype has just a few counts. The V and J genes are TRBV7-3 and TRBJ2-1, with 8 bases that match TRBD1. Losses at the gene ends were 0 bases for V and 6 bases for J; bases not matched to a gene: 4. Germline V gives CDR1 SGHTA, CDR2 FQGTGA. This CDR3 is built from 15 residues. DNA for the CDR3: TGTGCCAGCAGCTTAACCGGGACAGGTAGCAATGAGCAGTTCTTC. This gives the protein CASSLTGTGSNEQFF.

This clonotype was observed a handful of times. The genes are TRBV29-1 and TRBJ2-7; D not resolved. V dropped 1 base and J dropped 2 bases, with 6 bases sitting between them. This CDR3 comprises 12 residues. CDR1 is SQVTM, CDR2 ANQGSEA, per germline. As DNA, the CDR3 is TGCAGCGTTGAAGCAGGACCCTACGAGCAGTACTTC. Its protein product is CSVEAGPYEQYF.

This clonotype was picked up a small number of times. This chain connects TRBV20-1 to TRBJ1-5; D remains ambiguous. CDR3 size: 13 residues. Per germline, CDR1 DFQATT and CDR2 SNEGSKA (reference sequence). Trimming shortened V by 6 bases and J by 4 bases, and 13 bases separated the two germline ends. CDR3 region: CSARLEGNQPQHF. In DNA, the CDR3 is TGCAGTGCCCGCCTAGAGGGAAATCAGCCCCAGCATTTT.

V and J are TRBV29-1 and TRBJ1-1; D is unresolved. V lost 5 bases, J lost 3 bases, and 10 bases lay in between. Germline lookup yields CDR1 SQVTM and CDR2 ANQGSEA. The CDR3 runs 12 residues. The CDR3 DNA follows: TGCAGCGTTTCACGCGATTACACTGAAGCTTTCTTT. This translates into CSVSRDYTEAFF.

In this sample, this clonotype turned up a few times. The V and J genes are TRBV12-3 or TRBV12-4 and TRBJ1-4; D unresolved. The V gene lost 5 bases and the J gene lost 0 bases, with 7 bases spanning the gap. The CDR3 contains 14 residues. This CDR3 is CASSRIATNEKLFF. The DNA of the CDR3 is TGTGCCAGCAGTCGAATTGCAACTAATGAAAAACTGTTTTTT.

The chain is built from TRBV18 and TRBJ1-1; D ambiguous. The CDR3 has 13 amino acids. The V and J ends lost 3 bases and 5 bases respectively, with 10 bases between them. Germline CDR1 KGHSH, CDR2 LQKENI. CDR3 protein: CASSPFLGTEAFF. CDR3 coding DNA: TGTGCCAGCTCACCCTTCCTGGGGACTGAAGCTTTCTTT.

This clonotype has just a few counts. The genes are TRBV7-3 and TRBJ2-1; 7 nucleotides align to TRBD2. CDR3 length equals 15 residues. V gave up 2 bases and J gave up 1 base; unmatched junction bases: 2. Per the germline V gene, CDR1 is SGHTA and CDR2 is FQGTGA. The CDR3 spells CASSLGTNSYNEQFF. In nucleotides, the CDR3 is TGTGCCAGCAGCTTAGGGACTAATTCCTACAATGAGCAGTTCTTC.

The CDR3 spells CASSLGSLGEQYF. In DNA, the CDR3 is TGTGCCAGCAGCTTGGGGTCCCTCGGCGAGCAGTACTTC. The J gene is TRBJ2-7, the V gene TRBV11-2; D is unresolved. Looked up from germline, CDR1 is SGHAT and CDR2 is FQNNGV. Trimming left V 3 bases short and J 6 bases short, with 12 bases between. This CDR3 has 13 amino acids.

The V and J genes are TRBV5-4 and TRBJ1-2, with D perhaps TRBD1 (5 bases). Germline V gene sequence: CDR1 SGHNT, CDR2 YYREEE (reference sequence). Trimming stripped 7 bases from V and 5 bases from J, with 24 bases between. The CDR3 extends over 16 amino acids. CDR3 protein: CASSTPQAHRLYGYTF. The CDR3, as DNA: TGTGCCAGCTCGACGCCCCAGGCCCACAGGTTGTATGGCTACACCTTC.

This clonotype was found a few times. The J gene is TRBJ2-1, the V gene TRBV15; D remains unclear. This CDR3 region has 14 residues. In germline, CDR1 is LNHNV, CDR2 YYDKDF (reference sequence). V was shortened by 0 bases and J by 5 bases, with 8 bases between the two germline ends. CDR3 protein: CATSREARNNEQFF. CDR3 bases: TGTGCCACCAGCAGAGAGGCCAGGAACAATGAGCAGTTCTTC.

This clonotype came up a few times. The chain recombines TRBV25-1 with TRBJ2-1; D not resolved. With 6 bases removed from V and 2 bases from J, the gap between germline ends came to 5 bases. Germline CDR1 and CDR2: MGHDK and SYGVNS. This CDR3 is 12 amino acids long. The CDR3 loop is CASRTTYNEQFF. The CDR3 region has the DNA TGTGCCAGCAGAACCACCTACAATGAGCAGTTCTTC. The complete variable domain, with remaining parts taken from reference TRBV25-1 and TRBJ2-1, reads EADIYQTPRYLVIGTGKKITLECSQTMGHDKMYWYQQDPGMELHLIHYSYGVNSTEKGDLSSESTVSRIRTEHFPLTLESARPSHTSQYLCASRTTYNEQFFGPGTRLTVL.

This clonotype has only a few counts. V is TRBV20-1 and J is TRBJ2-2; 10 bases align to TRBD1. Germline V gene sequence: CDR1 DFQATT, CDR2 SNEGSKA (reference sequence). This CDR3 has 16 amino acids. With V trimmed by 5 bases and J by 7 bases, 13 bases remained unmatched. In DNA form, the CDR3 reads TGCAGTGCTGCACCCACGGGACAGGGGATAGTCGGGGAGCTGTTTTTT. It translates to CSAAPTGQGIVGELFF.

This clonotype has at least ten counts. CDR3: CASSLQSGATREQYF. As DNA, the CDR3 is TGTGCCAGCAGCTTGCAGAGTGGGGCTACAAGGGAGCAGTACTTC. This chain uses TRBV13 with TRBJ2-7, with TRBD1 as a possible D gene (5 bases). CDR3 length: 15 residues. V was cut by 3 bases and J by 7 bases, with 19 bases left in between. CDR1 is PRHDT, CDR2 FYEKMQ, per germline (reference sequence).

The sample holds many counts of this clonotype. V and J are TRBV20-1 and TRBJ2-2, with 11 positions matching TRBD2. CDR1 is DFQATT and CDR2 is SNEGSKA in the germline V gene (reference sequence). V lost 4 bases to trimming and J lost 5 bases; unmatched junction nucleotides: 6. The CDR3 has 15 residues. CDR3 loop: CSATIAGGGTGELFF. The DNA for the CDR3 is TGCAGTGCTACCATAGCGGGAGGGGGAACCGGGGAGCTGTTTTTT.

This clonotype was picked up many times. The chain joins TRBV28 to TRBJ1-3; tentative D call: TRBD1 (6 bases). The CDR3 runs to 17 residues. Germline-derived CDR1 and CDR2 are MDHEN and SYDVKM. Trimming left V 7 bases short and J 1 base short, with 20 bases between. CDR3 region: CASTTHSGGGSGNTIYF. The CDR3, as DNA: TGTGCCAGCACCACTCACTCGGGGGGCGGTTCTGGAAACACCATATATTTT.

This clonotype appeared a few times. This sequence joins TRBV12-3 or TRBV12-4 and TRBJ2-7, with TRBD2 matching 14 bases. This CDR3 is built from 22 residues. With 1 base clipped from V and 3 bases from J, the junction kept 20 bases outside the gene matches. In DNA form, the CDR3 reads TGTGCCAGCAGTTTAGACGGGAGGGGAGCGGGACTAGCGGGAGTTCTGAGCTACGAGCAGTACTTC. Its translation is CASSLDGRGAGLAGVLSYEQYF.

The chain employs TRBV6-2 or TRBV6-3 and TRBJ2-7, with TRBD2 matching over 12 bases. The CDR3 covers 16 residues. Germline V gene lookup returns CDR1 MNHEY and CDR2 SVGEGT. J was trimmed by 3 bases and V by 3 bases; bases with no gene match: 6. The CDR3 loop reads CASSYSTSGRVYEQYF. DNA of the CDR3: TGTGCCAGCAGTTATTCGACTAGCGGGAGAGTCTACGAGCAGTACTTC.

This chain links TRBV12-3 or TRBV12-4 with TRBJ2-3, with 7 bases that match TRBD1. The CDR3 length is 18 residues. J gave up 2 bases and V 5 bases, and 16 bases lay outside the gene matches. In DNA, the CDR3 is TGTGCCAGCAGTACTCGGGACAGCCGAATGGAATCCACAGATACGCAGTATTTT. This codes for CASSTRDSRMESTDTQYF.

This clonotype occurred a few times. V usage is TRBV4-1 and J usage is TRBJ1-1; weak D call: TRBD1 (6 bases). Trimming pared 4 bases from V and 3 bases from J, leaving 15 bases between. Germline CDR1 is MGHRA and CDR2 is YSYEKL. This CDR3 comprises 15 residues. The CDR3 region has the DNA TGCGCCAGCAGCCTAACGGGGCAGGGGCACACTGAAGCTTTCTTT. It specifies CASSLTGQGHTEAFF.